These T cell receptor beta chains were read from a single sample in a study of glioma-infiltrating T cells. MiXCR, applied by TCRdb to the multiplex PCR reads, yields one record per CDR3 protein. This sample carries roughly 350,000 distinct CDR3 sequences, about 40% of them seen once, and the ten largest clones take approximately 12%. Sequencing was done on a sample of glioma tissue, nonneoplastic brain tissue, or PBMCs (not recorded which). These receptors all come from a human donor with low-grade glioma or glioblastoma, undergoing nonglioma brain surgery, or in good health (not recorded which). Both conserved end residues are part of each CDR3. Fields, in order: CDR3 protein, V gene, J gene.

CDR3aa: CASSKTGGLNTEAFF
v_gene: TRBV19
j_gene: TRBJ1-1

CDR3aa: CASSPGDYYVGNTIYF
v_gene: TRBV14
j_gene: TRBJ1-3

CDR3aa: CATSPIYSRIQYF
v_gene: TRBV25-1
j_gene: TRBJ2-7

CDR3aa: CASTSGRARYEQYF
v_gene: TRBV6-4
j_gene: TRBJ2-7

CDR3aa: CSARKTGWSYNEQFF
v_gene: TRBV20-1
j_gene: .

CDR3aa: CASSKYQGAVTEAFF
v_gene: TRBV7-9
j_gene: TRBJ1-1

CDR3aa: CASSLEVHLGAEFF
v_gene: TRBV6-9
j_gene: TRBJ2-1

CDR3aa: CASSEGAGWDEQFF
v_gene: TRBV6-1
j_gene: TRBJ2-1

CDR3aa: CASSLAMDRGETQYF
v_gene: TRBV28
j_gene: TRBJ2-5

CDR3aa: CASSLSGPHHPYEQYF
v_gene: TRBV28
j_gene: TRBJ2-7

CDR3aa: CASSLGPAAQYF
v_gene: TRBV12-3/TRBV12-4
j_gene: TRBJ2-7

CDR3aa: CSASTGSSYNEQFF
v_gene: TRBV20-1
j_gene: TRBJ2-1

CDR3aa: CASSPTSDITDTQYF
v_gene: TRBV4-1
j_gene: TRBJ2-3

CDR3aa: CASSSLGYQGKTQYF
v_gene: TRBV6-1
j_gene: TRBJ2-5

CDR3aa: CASSPGLAGVSEQYF
v_gene: TRBV7-3
j_gene: TRBJ2-7

CDR3aa: CASSTYRGGGYEQYF
v_gene: TRBV11-2
j_gene: TRBJ2-7

CDR3aa: CASSPIPGQVHYERYF
v_gene: TRBV28
j_gene: TRBJ2-7